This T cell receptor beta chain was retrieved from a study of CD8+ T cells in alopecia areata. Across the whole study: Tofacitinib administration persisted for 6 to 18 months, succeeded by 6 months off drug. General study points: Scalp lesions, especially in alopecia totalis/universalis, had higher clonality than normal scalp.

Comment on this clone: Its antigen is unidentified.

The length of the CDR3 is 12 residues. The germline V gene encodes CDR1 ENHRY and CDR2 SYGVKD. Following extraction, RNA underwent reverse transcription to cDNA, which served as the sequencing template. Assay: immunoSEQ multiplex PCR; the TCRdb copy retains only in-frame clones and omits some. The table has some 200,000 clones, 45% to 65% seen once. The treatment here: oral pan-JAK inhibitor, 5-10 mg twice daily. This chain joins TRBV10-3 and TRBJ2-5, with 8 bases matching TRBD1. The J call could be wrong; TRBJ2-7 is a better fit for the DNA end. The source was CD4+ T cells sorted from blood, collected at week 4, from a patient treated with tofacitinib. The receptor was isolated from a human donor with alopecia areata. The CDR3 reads CAIQGAGNEQYF. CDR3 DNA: TGTGCCATCCAGGGGGCAGGTAACGAGCAGTACTTC.